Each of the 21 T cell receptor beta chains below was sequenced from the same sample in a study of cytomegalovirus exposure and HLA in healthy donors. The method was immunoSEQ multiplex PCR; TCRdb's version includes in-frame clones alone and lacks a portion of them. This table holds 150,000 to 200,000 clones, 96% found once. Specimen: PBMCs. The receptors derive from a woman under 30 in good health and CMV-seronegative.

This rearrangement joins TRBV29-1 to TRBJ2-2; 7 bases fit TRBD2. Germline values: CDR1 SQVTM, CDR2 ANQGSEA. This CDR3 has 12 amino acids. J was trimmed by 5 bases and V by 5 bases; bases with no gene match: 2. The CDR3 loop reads CSVLGGTGELFF. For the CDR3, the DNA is TGCAGCGTTCTCGGGGGGACCGGGGAGCTGTTTTTT.

CDR3 nucleotides: TGTGCCAGCAGCCAAAATAGGGGGAACTTCTATGGCTACACCTTC. Translation: CASSQNRGNFYGYTF. This chain links TRBV4-2 with TRBJ1-2, with D possibly being TRBD1 (6 bases). This CDR3 spans 15 amino acids. The V gene's germline CDR1 is LGHNA and CDR2 YNFKEQ. Between the trimmed V and J ends, which lost 2 bases and 4 bases, there was a span of 14 bases.

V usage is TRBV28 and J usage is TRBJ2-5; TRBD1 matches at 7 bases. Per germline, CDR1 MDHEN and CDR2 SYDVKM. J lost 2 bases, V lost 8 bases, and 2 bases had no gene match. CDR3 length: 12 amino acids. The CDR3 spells CASGTVQETQYF. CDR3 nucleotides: TGTGCCAGCGGGACAGTGCAAGAGACCCAGTACTTC.

The CDR3, as DNA: TGTGCCAGCAGCCAAGGGGGGGGAGCGGCGCAAGAGACCCAGTACTTC. Translated, it gives CASSQGGGAAQETQYF. V and J are TRBV4-2 and TRBJ2-5; 7 nucleotides match TRBD2. This CDR3 spans 16 amino acids. Germline lookup yields CDR1 LGHNA and CDR2 YNFKEQ. V lost 1 base and J lost 2; bases outside the gene matches: 7.

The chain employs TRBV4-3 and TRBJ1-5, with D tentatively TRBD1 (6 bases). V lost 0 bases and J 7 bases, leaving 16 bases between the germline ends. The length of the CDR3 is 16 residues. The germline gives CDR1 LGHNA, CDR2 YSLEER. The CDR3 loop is CASSQDVGAFSQPQHF. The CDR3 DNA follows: TGCGCCAGCAGCCAAGATGTGGGGGCATTCTCCCAGCCCCAGCATTTT.

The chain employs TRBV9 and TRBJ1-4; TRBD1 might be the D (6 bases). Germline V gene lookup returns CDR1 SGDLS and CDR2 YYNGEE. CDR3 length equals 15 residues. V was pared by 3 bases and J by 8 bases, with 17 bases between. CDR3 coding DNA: TGTGCCAGCAGCGCGGGGTGGGGGCAAGGCGAAAAACTGTTTTTT. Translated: CASSAGWGQGEKLFF.

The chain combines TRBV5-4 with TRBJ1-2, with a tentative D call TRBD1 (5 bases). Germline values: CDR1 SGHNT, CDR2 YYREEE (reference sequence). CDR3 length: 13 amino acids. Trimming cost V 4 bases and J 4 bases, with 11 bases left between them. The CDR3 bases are TGTGCCAGCAGCCCCGGACACCCCTATGGCTACACCTTC. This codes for CASSPGHPYGYTF. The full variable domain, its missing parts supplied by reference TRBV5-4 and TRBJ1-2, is ETGVTQSPTHLIKTRGQQVTLRCSSQSGHNTVSWYQQALGQGPQFIFQYYREEENGRGNFPPRFSGLQFPNYSSELNVNALELDDSALYLCASSPGHPYGYTFGSGTRLTVV.

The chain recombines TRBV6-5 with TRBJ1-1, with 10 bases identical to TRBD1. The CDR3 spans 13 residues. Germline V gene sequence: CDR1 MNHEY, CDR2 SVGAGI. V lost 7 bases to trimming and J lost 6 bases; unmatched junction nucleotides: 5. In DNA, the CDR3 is TGTGCCAGCACAACCGGGACAGGGGCTGAAGCTTTCTTT. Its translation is CASTTGTGAEAFF.

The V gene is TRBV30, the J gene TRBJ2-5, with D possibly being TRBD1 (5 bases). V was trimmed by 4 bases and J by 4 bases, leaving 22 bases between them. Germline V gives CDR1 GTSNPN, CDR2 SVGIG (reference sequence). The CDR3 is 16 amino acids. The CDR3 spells CAWNRGIGAPVETQYF. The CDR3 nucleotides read TGTGCCTGGAATAGGGGCATTGGGGCGCCCGTAGAGACCCAGTACTTC.

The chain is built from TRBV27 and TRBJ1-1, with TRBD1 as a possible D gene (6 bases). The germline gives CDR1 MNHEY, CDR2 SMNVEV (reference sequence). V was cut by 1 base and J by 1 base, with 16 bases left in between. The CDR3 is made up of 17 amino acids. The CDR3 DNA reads TGTGCCAGCAGTTTATTCCGGGCGGGGGCCTCGAACACTGAAGCTTTCTTT. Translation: CASSLFRAGASNTEAFF.

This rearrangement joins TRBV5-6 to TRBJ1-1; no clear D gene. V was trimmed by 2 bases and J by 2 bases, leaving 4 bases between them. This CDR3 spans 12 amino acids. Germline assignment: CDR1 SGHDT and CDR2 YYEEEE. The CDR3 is CASSLLNTEAFF. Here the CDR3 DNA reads TGTGCCAGCAGCTTATTAAACACTGAAGCTTTCTTT.

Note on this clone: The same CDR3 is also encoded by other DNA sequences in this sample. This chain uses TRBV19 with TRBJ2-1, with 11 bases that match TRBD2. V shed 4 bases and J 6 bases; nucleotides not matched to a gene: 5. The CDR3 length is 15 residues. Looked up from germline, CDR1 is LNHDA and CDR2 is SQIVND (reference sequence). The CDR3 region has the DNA TGTGCCAGTAGTAGGGGACTAGCGGCCCCCAATGAGCAGTTCTTC. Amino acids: CASSRGLAAPNEQFF.

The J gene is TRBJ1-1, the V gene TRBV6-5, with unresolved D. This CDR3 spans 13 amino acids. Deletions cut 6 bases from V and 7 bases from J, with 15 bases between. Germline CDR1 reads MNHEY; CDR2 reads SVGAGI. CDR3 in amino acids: CASSRVSVDEAFF. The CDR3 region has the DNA TGTGCCAGCAGCCGAGTTTCCGTTGATGAAGCTTTCTTT.

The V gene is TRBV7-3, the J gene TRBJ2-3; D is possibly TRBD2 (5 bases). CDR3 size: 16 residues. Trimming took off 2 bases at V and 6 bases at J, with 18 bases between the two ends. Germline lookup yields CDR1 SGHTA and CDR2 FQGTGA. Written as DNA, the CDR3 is TGTGCCAGCAGCTTAGGACGTGGACGTGGGGAGGATACGCAGTATTTT. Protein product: CASSLGRGRGEDTQYF.

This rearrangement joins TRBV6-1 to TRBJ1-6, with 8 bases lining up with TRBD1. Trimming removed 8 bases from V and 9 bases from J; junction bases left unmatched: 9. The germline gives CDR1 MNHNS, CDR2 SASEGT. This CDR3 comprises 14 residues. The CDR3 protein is CASLQGAVSSPLHF. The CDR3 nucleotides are TGTGCCAGCCTCCAGGGGGCTGTAAGTTCACCCCTCCACTTT.

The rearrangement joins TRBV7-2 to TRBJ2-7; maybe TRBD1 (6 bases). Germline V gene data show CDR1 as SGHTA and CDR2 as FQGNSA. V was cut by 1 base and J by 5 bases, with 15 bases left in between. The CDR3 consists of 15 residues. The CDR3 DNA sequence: TGTGCCAGCAGCTTAGAGTGGACAGAGGGAGACGAGCAGTACTTC. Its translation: CASSLEWTEGDEQYF.

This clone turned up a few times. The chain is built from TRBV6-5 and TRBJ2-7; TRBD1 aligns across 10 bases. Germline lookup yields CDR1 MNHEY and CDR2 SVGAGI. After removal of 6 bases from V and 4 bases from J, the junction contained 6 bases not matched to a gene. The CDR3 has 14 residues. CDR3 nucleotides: TGTGCCAGCAGCCTGACAGGGGGCCAGTACGAGCAGTACTTC. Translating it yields CASSLTGGQYEQYF.

As DNA, the CDR3 is TGTGCCAGCAGCTTTCGATCGACAGGGAACACTGAAGCTTTCTTT. Protein product: CASSFRSTGNTEAFF. This chain uses TRBV7-2 with TRBJ1-1, with D possibly being TRBD1 (6 bases). The germline CDR1 and CDR2 sequences are SGHTA and FQGNSA. Trimming removed 3 bases at V and 1 base at J, with 12 bases between. The CDR3 sequence is 15 residues long.

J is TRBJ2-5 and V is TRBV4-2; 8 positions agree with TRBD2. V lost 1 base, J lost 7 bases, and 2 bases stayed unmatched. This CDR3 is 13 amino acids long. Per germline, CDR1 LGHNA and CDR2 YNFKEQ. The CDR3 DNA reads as TGTGCCAGCAGCCAAGCAGCGGGGGCGACCCAGTACTTC. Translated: CASSQAAGATQYF.

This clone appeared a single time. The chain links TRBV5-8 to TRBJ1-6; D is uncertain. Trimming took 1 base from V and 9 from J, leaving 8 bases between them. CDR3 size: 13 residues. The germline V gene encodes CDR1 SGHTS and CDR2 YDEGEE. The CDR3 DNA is TGTGCCAGCAGCTTGCAGCGTGGTTCACCCCTCCACTTT. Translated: CASSLQRGSPLHF.

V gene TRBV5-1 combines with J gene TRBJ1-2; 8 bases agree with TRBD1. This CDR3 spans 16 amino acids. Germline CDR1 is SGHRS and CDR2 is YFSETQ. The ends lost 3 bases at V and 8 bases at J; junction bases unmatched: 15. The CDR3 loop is CASSSTIGQGLGGYTF. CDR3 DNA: TGCGCCAGCAGCTCCACCATCGGACAGGGCCTGGGAGGCTACACCTTC. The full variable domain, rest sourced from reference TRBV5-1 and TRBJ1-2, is KAGVTQTPRYLIKTRGQQVTLSCSPISGHRSVSWYQQTPGQGLQFLFEYFSETQRNKGNFPGRFSGRQFSNSRSEMNVSTLELGDSALYLCASSSTIGQGLGGYTFGSGTRLTVV.